This is a list of T cell receptor beta chains from one sample in a study of blood T cell repertoires in COVID-19. The protocol was immunoSEQ multiplex PCR, while the TCRdb copy is restricted to in-frame clones and leaves out a portion. Of about 310,000 clones in the sample, around 87% were seen once. Sequences were obtained from peripheral blood. These receptors all stem from a woman aged 45-60 years who had recovered from COVID-19. Each CDR3 is given with its conserved first and last residue. The D gene is left open where the match is weak. Clone size is shown for a subset of rows, as once, few, many or a class of expanded clone.

J gene: TRBJ2-3
V gene: TRBV7-9
clone size: -
D gene: -
CDR3 protein: CASSLMAGPPDTQYF
CDR3 DNA: TGTGCCAGCAGCTTAATGGCGGGACCTCCAGATACGCAGTATTTT

J gene: TRBJ2-7
V gene: TRBV7-2
clone size: -
D gene: -
CDR3 protein: CASSWPGLVAEQYF
CDR3 DNA: TGTGCCAGCAGCTGGCCGGGACTTGTCGCCGAGCAGTACTTC

J gene: TRBJ2-1
V gene: TRBV9
clone size: -
D gene: TRBD2
CDR3 protein: CASSVASGGVDNEQFF
CDR3 DNA: TGTGCCAGCAGCGTAGCTAGCGGGGGGGTGGACAATGAGCAGTTCTTC

J gene: TRBJ2-5
V gene: TRBV7-2
clone size: few
D gene: TRBD2
CDR3 protein: CASSLGVAGRGKETQYF
CDR3 DNA: TGTGCCAGCAGCTTAGGAGTAGCGGGGAGGGGAAAAGAGACCCAGTACTTC

J gene: TRBJ1-2
V gene: TRBV2
clone size: -
D gene: TRBD1
CDR3 protein: CASLDRGPLSPGYTF
CDR3 DNA: TGTGCCAGCCTGGACAGGGGGCCCCTCAGCCCCGGCTACACCTTC

J gene: TRBJ2-1
V gene: TRBV11-2
clone size: -
D gene: -
CDR3 protein: CASSWGTLYNEQFF
CDR3 DNA: TGTGCCAGCAGCTGGGGGACACTCTACAATGAGCAGTTCTTC

J gene: TRBJ2-2
V gene: TRBV29-1
clone size: -
D gene: TRBD2
CDR3 protein: CSVVTSGAGELFF
CDR3 DNA: TGCAGCGTTGTTACTAGCGGGGCCGGGGAGCTGTTTTTT

J gene: TRBJ1-5
V gene: TRBV6-2/TRBV6-3
clone size: -
D gene: -
CDR3 protein: CASSYGGGGNQPQHF
CDR3 DNA: TGTGCCAGCAGTTACGGGGGAGGAGGCAATCAGCCCCAGCATTTT

J gene: TRBJ2-3
V gene: TRBV5-4
clone size: -
D gene: TRBD2
CDR3 protein: CASSLGGRSTDTQYF
CDR3 DNA: TGTGCCAGCAGCTTAGGCGGGAGGAGCACAGATACGCAGTATTTT

J gene: TRBJ2-2
V gene: TRBV7-8
clone size: -
D gene: -
CDR3 protein: CASSWSDGYTGELFF
CDR3 DNA: TGTGCCAGCAGCTGGAGCGACGGCTACACCGGGGAGCTGTTTTTT

J gene: TRBJ2-2
V gene: TRBV9
clone size: once
D gene: TRBD1
CDR3 protein: CASSFAQGVGTGELFF
CDR3 DNA: TGTGCCAGCAGCTTTGCTCAGGGGGTTGGTACCGGGGAGCTGTTTTTT

J gene: TRBJ1-5
V gene: TRBV27
clone size: -
D gene: -
CDR3 protein: CASRQGLNQPQHF
CDR3 DNA: TGTGCCAGCAGACAGGGTCTAAATCAGCCCCAGCATTTT

J gene: TRBJ2-2
V gene: TRBV5-1
clone size: -
D gene: TRBD2
CDR3 protein: CASSLPGGDTGELFF
CDR3 DNA: TGCGCCAGCAGCTTGCCCGGGGGGGACACCGGGGAGCTGTTTTTT